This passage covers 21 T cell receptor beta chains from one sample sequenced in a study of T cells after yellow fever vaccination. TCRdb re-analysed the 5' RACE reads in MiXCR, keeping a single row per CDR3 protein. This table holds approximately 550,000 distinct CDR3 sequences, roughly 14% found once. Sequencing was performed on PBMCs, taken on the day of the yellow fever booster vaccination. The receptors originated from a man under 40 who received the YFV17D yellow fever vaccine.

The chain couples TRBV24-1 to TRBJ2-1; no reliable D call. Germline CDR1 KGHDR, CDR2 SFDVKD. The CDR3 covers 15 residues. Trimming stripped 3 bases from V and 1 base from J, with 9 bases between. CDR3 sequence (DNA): TGTGCCACCAGTGATCCCGCGACATCCTACAATGAGCAGTTCTTC. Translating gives CATSDPATSYNEQFF.

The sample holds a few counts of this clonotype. CDR3 DNA: TGTGCCAGCAGCTTAGACGGACAAGGCGAGCAGTACTTC. Its translation is CASSLDGQGEQYF. The chain is built from TRBV11-2 and TRBJ2-7, with D possibly TRBD1 on 5 matching bases. This CDR3 contains 13 residues. Germline loops: CDR1 SGHAT, CDR2 FQNNGV. V was shortened by 0 bases and J by 6 bases, with 9 bases between the two germline ends.

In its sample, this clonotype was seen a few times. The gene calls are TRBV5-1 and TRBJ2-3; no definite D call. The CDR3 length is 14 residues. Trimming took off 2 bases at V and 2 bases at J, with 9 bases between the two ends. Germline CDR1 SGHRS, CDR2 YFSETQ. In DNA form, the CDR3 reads TGCGCCAGCAGCTTAGTAGGCGCCACAGATACGCAGTATTTT. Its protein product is CASSLVGATDTQYF.

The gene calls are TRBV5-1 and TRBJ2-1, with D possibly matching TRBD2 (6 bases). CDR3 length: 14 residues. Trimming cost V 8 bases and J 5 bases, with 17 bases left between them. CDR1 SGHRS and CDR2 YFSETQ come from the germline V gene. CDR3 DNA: TGCGCCAGTCGCATAGGAGCGGGCCACAATGAGCAGTTCTTC. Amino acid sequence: CASRIGAGHNEQFF.

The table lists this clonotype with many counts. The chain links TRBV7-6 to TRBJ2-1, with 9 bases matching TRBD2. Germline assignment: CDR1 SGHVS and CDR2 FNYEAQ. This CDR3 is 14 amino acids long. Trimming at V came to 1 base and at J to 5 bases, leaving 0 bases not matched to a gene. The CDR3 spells CASSLGGGDNEQFF. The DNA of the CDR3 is TGTGCCAGCAGCTTAGGCGGGGGGGACAATGAGCAGTTCTTC. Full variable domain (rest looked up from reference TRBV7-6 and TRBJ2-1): GAGVSQSPRYKVTKRGQDVALRCDPISGHVSLYWYRQALGQGPEFLTYFNYEAQQDKSGLPNDRFSAERPEGSISTLTIQRTEQRDSAMYRCASSLGGGDNEQFFGPGTRLTVL.

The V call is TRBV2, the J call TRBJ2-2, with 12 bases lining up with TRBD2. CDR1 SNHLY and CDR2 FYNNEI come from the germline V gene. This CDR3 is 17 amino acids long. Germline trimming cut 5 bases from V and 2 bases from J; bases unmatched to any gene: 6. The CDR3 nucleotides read TGTGCCAGCAGTAAAACACTAGCGGGAGGCAACACCGGGGAGCTGTTTTTT. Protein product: CASSKTLAGGNTGELFF.

The CDR3 DNA reads TGCAGCGTGGGGACCTCCCCCGGCGAAAAACTGTTTTTT. Encoded protein: CSVGTSPGEKLFF. The chain couples TRBV29-1 to TRBJ1-4; D might be TRBD1 (5 bases). V lost 6 bases and J lost 8, with 16 bases in between. Per germline, CDR1 SQVTM and CDR2 ANQGSEA. This CDR3 is built from 13 residues.

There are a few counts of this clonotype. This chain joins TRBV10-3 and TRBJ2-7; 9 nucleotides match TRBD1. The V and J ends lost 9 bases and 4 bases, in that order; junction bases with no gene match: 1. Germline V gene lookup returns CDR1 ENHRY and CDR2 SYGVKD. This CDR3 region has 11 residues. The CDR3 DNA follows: TGTGCCATGGGACAGGGATACGAGCAGTACTTC. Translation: CAMGQGYEQYF.

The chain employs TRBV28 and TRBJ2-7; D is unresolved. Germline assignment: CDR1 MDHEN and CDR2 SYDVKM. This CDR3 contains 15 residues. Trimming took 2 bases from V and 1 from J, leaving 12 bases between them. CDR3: CASSLGGPPSYEQYF. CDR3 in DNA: TGTGCCAGCAGTTTAGGCGGTCCTCCGTCCTACGAGCAGTACTTC.

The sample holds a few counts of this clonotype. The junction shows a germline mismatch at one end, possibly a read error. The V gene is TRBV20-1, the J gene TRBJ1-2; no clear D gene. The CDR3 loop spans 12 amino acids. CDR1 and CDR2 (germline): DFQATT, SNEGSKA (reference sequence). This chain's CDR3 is CSTSWAPDGYTF. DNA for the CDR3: TGCAGTACTAGTTGGGCGCCCGATGGCTACACCTTC.

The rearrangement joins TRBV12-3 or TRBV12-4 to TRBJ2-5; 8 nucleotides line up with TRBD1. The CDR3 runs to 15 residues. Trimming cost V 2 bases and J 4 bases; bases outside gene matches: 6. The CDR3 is CASSLRQGRGETQYF. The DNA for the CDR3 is TGTGCCAGCAGTTTACGACAGGGGCGGGGAGAGACCCAGTACTTC.

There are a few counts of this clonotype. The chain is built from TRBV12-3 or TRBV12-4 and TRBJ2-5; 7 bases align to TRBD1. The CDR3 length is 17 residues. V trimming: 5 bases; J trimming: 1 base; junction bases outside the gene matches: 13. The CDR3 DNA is TGTGCCAGCAGTCCCGGCCCGCCCGGACAGGCCCAAGAGACCCAGTACTTC. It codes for CASSPGPPGQAQETQYF.

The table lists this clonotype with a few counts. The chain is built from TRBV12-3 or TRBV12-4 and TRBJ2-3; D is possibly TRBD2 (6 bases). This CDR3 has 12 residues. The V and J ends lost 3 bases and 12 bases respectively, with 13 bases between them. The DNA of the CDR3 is TGTGCCAGCAGTTTTGGAGGAGGGTCCCAGTATTTT. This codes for CASSFGGGSQYF.

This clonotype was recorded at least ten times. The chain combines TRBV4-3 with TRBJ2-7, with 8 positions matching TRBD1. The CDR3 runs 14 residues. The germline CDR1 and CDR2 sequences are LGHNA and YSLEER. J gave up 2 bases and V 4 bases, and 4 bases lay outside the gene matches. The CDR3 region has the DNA TGCGCCAGCAGCCCCCAACAGGGGGCCTACGAGCAGTACTTC. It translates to CASSPQQGAYEQYF.

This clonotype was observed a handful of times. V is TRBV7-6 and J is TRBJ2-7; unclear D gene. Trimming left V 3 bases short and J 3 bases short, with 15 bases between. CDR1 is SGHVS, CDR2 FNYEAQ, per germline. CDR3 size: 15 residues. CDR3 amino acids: CASSFSDEKFYEQYF. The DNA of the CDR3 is TGTGCCAGCAGCTTTTCGGACGAAAAGTTCTACGAGCAGTACTTC.

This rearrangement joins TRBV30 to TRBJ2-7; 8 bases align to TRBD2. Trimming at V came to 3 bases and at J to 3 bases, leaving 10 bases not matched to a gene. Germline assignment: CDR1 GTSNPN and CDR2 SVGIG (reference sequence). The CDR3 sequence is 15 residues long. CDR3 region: CAWSAPGRGGYEQYF. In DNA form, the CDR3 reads TGTGCCTGGAGCGCACCAGGTCGGGGGGGCTACGAGCAGTACTTC.

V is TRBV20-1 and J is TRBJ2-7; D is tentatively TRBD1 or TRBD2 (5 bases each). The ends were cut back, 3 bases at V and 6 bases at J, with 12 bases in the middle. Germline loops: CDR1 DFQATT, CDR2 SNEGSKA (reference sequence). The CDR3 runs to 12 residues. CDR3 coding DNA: TGCAGTGCTAGCGGGGCATCTTTCGAGCAGTACTTC. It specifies CSASGASFEQYF.

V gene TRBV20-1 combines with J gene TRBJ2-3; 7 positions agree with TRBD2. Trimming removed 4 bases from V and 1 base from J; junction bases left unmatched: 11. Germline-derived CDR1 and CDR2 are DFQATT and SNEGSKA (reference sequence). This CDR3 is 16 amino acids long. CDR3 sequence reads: CSATGRGGSRTDTQYF. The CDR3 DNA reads TGCAGTGCTACCGGACGTGGCGGGAGCCGCACAGATACGCAGTATTTT.

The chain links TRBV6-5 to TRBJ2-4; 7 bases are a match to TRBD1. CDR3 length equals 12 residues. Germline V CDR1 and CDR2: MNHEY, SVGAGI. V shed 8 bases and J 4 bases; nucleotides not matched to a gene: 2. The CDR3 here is CASSGQKNIQYF. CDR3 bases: TGTGCCAGCTCGGGACAGAAAAACATTCAGTACTTC.

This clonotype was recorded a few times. The CDR3, as DNA: TGTGCCAGCAGCCACGGGACTCGACAAGAGACCCAGTACTTC. Protein sequence: CASSHGTRQETQYF. The V gene is TRBV7-9, the J gene TRBJ2-5; D might be TRBD2 (6 bases). V lost 5 bases to trimming and J lost 2 bases, with 12 bases between them. Germline V CDR1 and CDR2: SEHNR, FQNEAQ (reference sequence). The CDR3 has 14 amino acids.

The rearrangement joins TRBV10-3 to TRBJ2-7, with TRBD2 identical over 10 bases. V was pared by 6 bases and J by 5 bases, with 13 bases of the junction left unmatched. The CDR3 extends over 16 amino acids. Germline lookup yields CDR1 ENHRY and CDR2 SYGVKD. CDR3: CAISTTSGTTRNEQYF. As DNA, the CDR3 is TGTGCCATCAGCACTACTAGCGGGACCACCCGAAACGAGCAGTACTTC.